The T cell receptor beta chain described here comes from a study of blood T cells in healthy people across ages. Overall study results and limits: Estimates of diversity drawn from one million T cells were considered underestimates.

For the second PCR, which ran for about 6 to 11 cycles, a sample-barcoded 5' primer and a J-beta primer mix were used. Tags on each cDNA molecule came from a template-switch adaptor with 12 random nucleotides. MiXCR was run by TCRdb on the 5' RACE reads, yielding one entry per CDR3 protein. The sample holds 600,000 to 650,000 distinct CDR3 sequences, under 70% seen once. To note about this clonotype: Its antigen is unknown.

This receptor was identified in a man in his 60s in good health. The sample comprised blood.

This CDR3 is CASSLAGGPWYGQFF. The CDR3 DNA is TGTGCCAGCAGCTTAGCGGGGGGGCCTTGGTATGGGCAGTTCTTC. The chain combines TRBV7-2 with TRBJ2-1; tentative D call: TRBD2 (7 bases). Trimming shortened V by 0 bases and J by 12 bases, and 18 bases separated the two germline ends. Germline-derived CDR1 and CDR2 are SGHTA and FQGNSA. This CDR3 contains 15 residues. Variable domain in full (rest from reference TRBV7-2 and TRBJ2-1): GAGVSQSPSNKVTEKGKDVELRCDPISGHTALYWYRQSLGQGLEFLIYFQGNSAPDKSGLPSDRFSAERTGGSVSTLTIQRTQQEDSAVYLCASSLAGGPWYGQFFGPGTRLTVL.